What follows are 3 T cell receptor beta chains derived from one specimen sequenced in a study of CD8+CD57+ T cells in acquired aplastic anemia. CDR3 and TCR beta VDJ profiling relied on genomic DNA as the template. TCRdb re-called the reads with MiXCR, one entry per CDR3 protein. This table has around 180,000 distinct CDR3 sequences, around 66% appearing once. The sequencing sample was made of sorted CD4+, CD8+, or CD8+CD57+ T cells (not recorded which) from PBMCs. The receptor source for this set is a human donor with severe aplastic anemia or a healthy control (not recorded which).

V gene TRBV19 combines with J gene TRBJ2-7; D not certain. The length of the CDR3 is 12 residues. The V and J ends lost 5 bases and 6 bases respectively, with 11 bases between them. CDR1 is LNHDA and CDR2 is SQIVND in the germline V gene (reference sequence). The CDR3 here is CASSAQFGEQYF. In DNA form, the CDR3 reads TGTGCCAGTAGTGCCCAGTTTGGCGAGCAGTACTTC.

This clonotype showed up many times. The CDR3 reads CASSFSPSDGYTF. The CDR3 DNA reads TGTGCCAGCAGCTTTAGCCCAAGCGATGGCTACACCTTC. This rearrangement joins TRBV7-9 to TRBJ1-2; D is ambiguous. Deletions cut 3 bases from V and 6 bases from J, with 11 bases between. CDR1 SEHNR and CDR2 FQNEAQ come from the germline V gene (reference sequence). This CDR3 is built from 13 residues.

This clonotype was seen at least ten times. V gene TRBV7-6 combines with J gene TRBJ1-1, with D possibly matching TRBD1 (5 bases). V dropped 5 bases and J dropped 6 bases, with 13 bases sitting between them. The CDR3 is 13 amino acids. CDR1 SGHVS and CDR2 FNYEAQ come from the germline V gene. CDR3 sequence (DNA): TGTGCCAGCAGCCAAGGGACGAGGGCTGAAGCTTTCTTT. It codes for CASSQGTRAEAFF.